This T cell receptor (beta chain) was retrieved from a study of blood T cell repertoires in COVID-19. This CDR3 is built from 14 residues. J was trimmed by 8 bases and V by 8 bases; bases with no gene match: 9. The germline V gene encodes CDR1 MNHEY and CDR2 SVGAGI. Using immunoSEQ multiplex PCR, the repertoire was profiled, and TCRdb retains in-frame clones only, with some absent. The repertoire has 150,000 to 200,000 clones, approximately 80% of them found once; the top ten carry approximately 10%. The sequencing sample was made of PBMCs or T cells enriched from blood (not recorded which). This chain links TRBV6-5 with TRBJ2-2; 9 nucleotides align to TRBD2. The receptor comes from a man aged 50 or older who had recovered from COVID-19. The CDR3: CASCTGTSNGELFF. In nucleotides, the CDR3 is TGTGCCAGCTGCACCGGGACTAGCAATGGGGAGCTGTTTTTT.